This is a list of T cell receptor beta chains from one sample in a study of blood T cells in healthy people across ages. TCRdb reprocessed the 5' RACE reads with MiXCR, giving one entry per CDR3 protein. The sample contains about 1 million distinct CDR3 sequences, 45% of which appear only once. Sequencing was done on a sample of blood. These TCRs come from a woman in her sixties in good health. CDR3s include the opening cysteine and the closing phenylalanine or tryptophan. The D gene is left open where the match is weak. Size values are once, few and many counts, or a class for expanded clones, and some rows have none.

J gene,V gene,clone size,D gene,CDR3 protein
TRBJ2-3,TRBV2,-,-,CASFRTSTDTQYF
TRBJ1-4,TRBV2,once,-,CASGTDNEKLFF
TRBJ2-7,TRBV11-2,-,TRBD2,CVSRATGGRQYEQYF
TRBJ1-6,TRBV10-3,few,TRBD1,CAISEETGELNSPLHF
TRBJ1-4,TRBV29-1,-,-,CSVAWGSDSNEKLFF
TRBJ2-5,TRBV20-1,-,-,CGARDARTAQETQYF
-,TRBV27,-,-,CASSSSVGGTQYF
TRBJ2-7,TRBV7-9,few,TRBD2,CASSLGTSGTGAYEQYF
TRBJ2-7,TRBV20-1,few,TRBD2,CSASGPSGYYEQYF
TRBJ2-1,TRBV7-9,few,-,CASRQGDNEQFF
TRBJ1-4,TRBV12-3/TRBV12-4,-,TRBD1,CASSGRQGDVSTNEKLFF
TRBJ2-6,TRBV6-6,-,-,CASRWTGANVLTF
TRBJ2-7,TRBV9,-,-,CASSAEWGSPYEQYF
TRBJ2-7,TRBV7-9,-,-,CASSFEAGAYEQYF
TRBJ2-7,TRBV28,-,-,CASSLEGRGQYF
TRBJ2-3,TRBV7-9,-,-,CASSPGTGSLDTQYF
TRBJ2-7,TRBV11-1,-,TRBD2,CASSLRDYQYEQYF
TRBJ2-1,TRBV3-1,-,TRBD1,CASSQDPGTGWDEQFF
TRBJ2-1,TRBV9,-,TRBD2,CASSPQGGVLAHNEQFF
TRBJ2-7,TRBV5-1,-,TRBD2,CASSFLGEKAGGPFEEQYF
TRBJ2-3,TRBV9,few,-,CASSNPMGRADTQYF
-,TRBV9,few,-,CASSVGSSSYNEQYF
TRBJ2-5,TRBV27,-,-,CASSLWLGSEQYF
TRBJ2-1,TRBV6-4,-,-,CASSDWGGQPFF
TRBJ1-2,TRBV29-1,few,TRBD1,CSVEPGGAAGYTF
TRBJ1-2,TRBV7-9,few,-,CASSLDEGGLGYTF
TRBJ1-2,TRBV5-6,once,TRBD1,CASSIPGTGGLFGYTF
TRBJ1-2,TRBV25-1,-,-,CASSVGGCLYGYTF
TRBJ2-3,TRBV5-1,-,-,CASSLGSASDTQYF
TRBJ1-1,TRBV7-7,-,TRBD1,CASSLTGETEAFF
TRBJ2-7,TRBV27,few,-,CASRTSWGEQYF
TRBJ2-1,TRBV6-5,-,TRBD1,CASSPLSGTGEGEQFF
TRBJ1-2,TRBV25-1,-,-,CASSKTAPYGYTF
TRBJ2-7,TRBV7-9,-,-,CASSPPRGSRDEQYF
TRBJ1-1,TRBV2,-,-,CASITDQAMNTEAFF